The 19 T cell receptor beta chains presented below share a single source sample, sequenced in a study of blood T cell repertoires in COVID-19. The repertoire was sequenced with immunoSEQ multiplex PCR; TCRdb's copy has only in-frame clones and lacks some. The data show 300,000 to 450,000 clones, with 88% seen just once and about 1.1% held by the top ten. The sample consisted of PBMCs or T cells enriched from blood (not recorded which). These receptor sequences come from a woman aged 18-29 years who had recovered from COVID-19.

V is TRBV28 and J is TRBJ2-5; D is ambiguous. Germline V CDR1 and CDR2: MDHEN, SYDVKM. Trimming pared 5 bases from V and 1 base from J, leaving 8 bases between. The CDR3 is made up of 13 amino acids. CDR3 loop: CASSIRSQETQYF. Here the CDR3 DNA reads TGTGCCAGCAGTATTAGGAGCCAAGAGACCCAGTACTTC.

A note on this clone: Within the sample, other DNA sequences also encode this same CDR3. V usage is TRBV19 and J usage is TRBJ2-1, with TRBD2 matching 8 bases. The junction had 3 bases not matched to a gene; V was cut back by 2 bases and J by 3 bases. The CDR3 has 15 residues. The germline V gene encodes CDR1 LNHDA and CDR2 SQIVND (reference sequence). CDR3 region: CASSIRGGDYNEQFF. The DNA of the CDR3 is TGTGCCAGTAGTATACGGGGGGGCGACTACAATGAGCAGTTCTTC.

This rearrangement joins TRBV7-9 to TRBJ1-6, with D possibly matching TRBD1 (5 bases). Germline V gives CDR1 SEHNR, CDR2 FQNEAQ (reference sequence). The CDR3 has 16 amino acids. Trimming removed 5 bases from V and 8 bases from J, with 19 bases in between. The CDR3 protein is CASSGDGGNLYSPLHF. DNA for the CDR3: TGTGCCAGCAGCGGGGACGGCGGGAACCTTTATTCACCCCTCCACTTT. The complete variable domain, with remaining parts taken from reference TRBV7-9 and TRBJ1-6, reads DTGVSQNPRHKITKRGQNVTFRCDPISEHNRLYWYRQTLGQGPEFLTYFQNEAQLEKSRLLSDRFSAERPKGSFSTLEIQRTEQGDSAMYLCASSGDGGNLYSPLHFGNGTRLTVT.

V and J are TRBV19 and TRBJ2-7; TRBD2 matches 15 bases. The CDR3 is 19 amino acids. Germline V gene sequence: CDR1 LNHDA, CDR2 SQIVND (reference sequence). With 6 bases clipped from V and 0 bases from J, the junction kept 12 bases outside the gene matches. The CDR3 bases are TGTGCCAGTAGCAGTCTAGGATTGGGACTAGCGGGAGGCTCCTACGAGCAGTACTTC. As protein: CASSSLGLGLAGGSYEQYF.

This clone was observed once. V is TRBV9 and J is TRBJ2-1; 7 nucleotides match TRBD2. The CDR3 covers 15 residues. After removal of 4 bases from V and 7 bases from J, the junction contained 11 bases not matched to a gene. Looked up from germline, CDR1 is SGDLS and CDR2 is YYNGEE. In DNA, the CDR3 is TGTGCCAGCAGCTTAACGACTAGCCCCAAAAATGAGCAGTTCTTC. Protein: CASSLTTSPKNEQFF. The full variable domain, with the rest looked up from reference TRBV9 and TRBJ2-1, is DSGVTQTPKHLITATGQRVTLRCSPRSGDLSVYWYQQSLDQGLQFLIQYYNGEERAKGNILERFSAQQFPDLHSELNLSSLELGDSALYFCASSLTTSPKNEQFFGPGTRLTVL.

The J gene is TRBJ1-6, the V gene TRBV6-6, with D maybe TRBD1 (5 bases). In germline, CDR1 is MNHNY, CDR2 SVGAGI (reference sequence). V was clipped by 9 bases and J by 4 bases, with 7 bases between them. The CDR3 has 12 amino acids. CDR3 DNA sequence: TGTGCCAGTGACAGTTATAATTCACCCCTCCACTTT. Amino acid sequence: CASDSYNSPLHF.

The rearrangement joins TRBV19 to TRBJ1-5; perhaps TRBD1 as D (5 bases). This CDR3 has 16 amino acids. V lost 3 bases, J lost 2 bases, and 14 bases lay in between. Germline V gene sequence: CDR1 LNHDA, CDR2 SQIVND (reference sequence). CDR3 residues: CASSMEQGWGNQPQHF. Here the CDR3 DNA reads TGTGCCAGTAGTATGGAGCAGGGATGGGGCAATCAGCCCCAGCATTTT.

This clone was counted between two and nine times. V is TRBV4-1 and J is TRBJ1-5; unclear D gene. This CDR3 is built from 18 residues. Germline V gives CDR1 MGHRA, CDR2 YSYEKL. Trimming left V 5 bases short and J 3 bases short, with 23 bases between. The CDR3 loop is CASSSVDFIGGNNQPQHF. CDR3 DNA: TGCGCCAGCAGCTCCGTCGATTTTATAGGCGGAAACAATCAGCCCCAGCATTTT.

This sequence joins TRBV29-1 and TRBJ1-2; D might be TRBD1 (6 bases). Trimming removed 6 bases at V and 0 bases at J, with 17 bases between. This CDR3 has 15 residues. Germline-derived CDR1 and CDR2 are SQVTM and ANQGSEA. CDR3 loop: CSVKLDSKPNYGYTF. The CDR3 DNA is TGCAGCGTCAAGCTGGACAGTAAACCTAACTATGGCTACACCTTC.

The chain couples TRBV28 to TRBJ2-3; a weak D match, TRBD2 (6 bases). The CDR3 is made up of 15 amino acids. Germline CDR1 and CDR2: MDHEN and SYDVKM. V gave up 2 bases and J gave up 0 bases, with 9 bases separating them. Here the CDR3 reads CASSLIGGSTDTQYF. CDR3 sequence (DNA): TGTGCCAGCAGTTTAATTGGGGGGAGCACAGATACGCAGTATTTT.

The chain recombines TRBV11-2 with TRBJ1-3; the D gene is possibly TRBD1 (6 bases). Germline assignment: CDR1 SGHAT and CDR2 FQNNGV. The V end lost 6 bases, the J end lost 0 bases, and 24 bases lay between the germline ends. The CDR3 contains 19 residues. Here the CDR3 DNA reads TGTGCCAGCAGTACCCACGGAAGGGAGGGGGGGGTCTCTGGAAACACCATATATTTT. It specifies CASSTHGREGGVSGNTIYF.

This clone came up a few times. V usage is TRBV2 and J usage is TRBJ1-5; D unresolved. CDR1 SNHLY and CDR2 FYNNEI come from the germline V gene. The V end lost 3 bases, the J end lost 5 bases, and 8 bases lay between the germline ends. The length of the CDR3 is 13 residues. The CDR3 sequence: CASSDLEDQPQHF. The CDR3 nucleotides are TGTGCCAGCAGTGATCTGGAGGATCAGCCCCAGCATTTT.

The rearrangement links TRBV30 to TRBJ1-3; TRBD1 aligns across 9 bases. Trimming removed 5 bases from V and 4 bases from J; junction bases left unmatched: 9. Germline V gene data show CDR1 as GTSNPN and CDR2 as SVGIG (reference sequence). This CDR3 has 15 amino acids. In nucleotides, the CDR3 is TGTGCCTGGGGCCTACAGGGGGCTTTAGGAAACACCATATATTTT. It is translated as CAWGLQGALGNTIYF. The entire variable domain, with the rest obtained from reference TRBV30 and TRBJ1-3, is as follows: SQTIHQWPATLVQPVGSPLSLECTVEGTSNPNLYWYRQAAGRGLQLLFYSVGIGQISSEVPQNLSASRPQDRQFILSSKKLLLSDSGFYLCAWGLQGALGNTIYFGEGSWLTVV.

The chain employs TRBV4-3 and TRBJ2-7, with TRBD2 as a possible D gene (6 bases). From germline, CDR1 is LGHNA and CDR2 YSLEER. V lost 1 base and J 4 bases, leaving 11 bases between the germline ends. The CDR3 has 14 amino acids. DNA for the CDR3: TGCGCCAGCAGCCAAGCTCGGGACTTATACGAGCAGTACTTC. Its translation: CASSQARDLYEQYF.

The chain has TRBV30 and TRBJ2-5, with 10 bases identical to TRBD1. Germline CDR1 GTSNPN, CDR2 SVGIG (reference sequence). CDR3 length: 15 residues. The ends lost 1 base at V and 4 bases at J; junction bases unmatched: 6. The CDR3 sequence: CAWSGGDRGPETQYF. CDR3 bases: TGTGCCTGGAGTGGAGGGGACAGGGGCCCAGAGACCCAGTACTTC.

This chain connects TRBV6-5 to TRBJ1-5, with D hard to call. With 7 bases removed from V and 0 bases from J, the gap between germline ends came to 13 bases. Per the germline V gene, CDR1 is MNHEY and CDR2 is SVGAGI. The CDR3 is made up of 15 amino acids. CDR3 amino acids: CASTGGLFSNQPQHF. The CDR3 DNA sequence: TGTGCCAGCACCGGCGGGCTATTTAGCAATCAGCCCCAGCATTTT.

The J gene is TRBJ2-3, the V gene TRBV7-6; 10 positions match TRBD1. The V and J ends lost 2 bases and 9 bases, in that order; junction bases with no gene match: 8. The CDR3 consists of 15 residues. CDR1 and CDR2 (germline): SGHVS, FNYEAQ. In DNA form, the CDR3 reads TGTGCCAGCAGCTTAAGCGGGACAGGGGTGGAGACGCAGTATTTT. The encoded protein is CASSLSGTGVETQYF.

This sequence joins TRBV2 and TRBJ2-1; 9 nucleotides agree with TRBD1. The CDR3 length is 15 residues. Germline V lookup: CDR1 SNHLY, CDR2 FYNNEI. Losses at the gene ends were 8 bases for V and 4 bases for J; bases not matched to a gene: 9. CDR3 loop: CASELGQGSYNEQFF. In nucleotides, the CDR3 is TGTGCCAGCGAGCTAGGACAGGGGTCATACAATGAGCAGTTCTTC.

This clone was seen a handful of times. V and J are TRBV18 and TRBJ2-7, with D possibly TRBD2 on 6 matching bases. This CDR3 comprises 14 residues. Per germline, CDR1 KGHSH and CDR2 LQKENI. V gave up 1 base and J gave up 3 bases, with 10 bases separating them. The DNA for the CDR3 is TGTGCCAGCTCACCACGGGTCGGGGGCTACGAGCAGTACTTC. Amino acids: CASSPRVGGYEQYF.